Following are 21 T cell receptor beta chains from one sample sequenced in a study of cytotoxic CD8 clonotypes in ibrutinib-treated CLL. Sequenced by immunoSEQ multiplex PCR; TCRdb stores in-frame clones only, minus some. This sample has some 46,000 clones, with over 60% found just once. The sequenced sample was PBMCs, obtained after 12 months of ibrutinib treatment. Every receptor here comes from a human donor with chronic lymphocytic leukemia.

The rearrangement uses TRBV29-1 and TRBJ2-7; maybe TRBD2 (6 bases). CDR1 SQVTM and CDR2 ANQGSEA come from the germline V gene. The CDR3 totals 14 residues. V was cut by 6 bases and J by 3 bases, with 18 bases left in between. Here the CDR3 reads CSVSGAGPNYEQYF. The DNA for the CDR3 is TGCAGCGTCTCCGGCGCGGGACCCAACTACGAGCAGTACTTC.

This clone turned up a few times. The chain has TRBV6-5 and TRBJ2-7, with D maybe TRBD1 (6 bases). The CDR3 spans 13 residues. V was clipped by 8 bases and J by 5 bases, with 16 bases between them. Germline values: CDR1 MNHEY, CDR2 SVGAGI. Here the CDR3 DNA reads TGTGCCAGCTATACAGGGTCTAAGAACGAGCAGTACTTC. Protein: CASYTGSKNEQYF.

The genes are TRBV30 and TRBJ2-1; D unclear. Deletions cut 2 bases from V and 7 bases from J, with 6 bases between. The CDR3 contains 11 residues. Germline CDR1 and CDR2: GTSNPN and SVGIG (reference sequence). CDR3 sequence: CAWSYGNEQFF. The DNA of the CDR3 is TGTGCCTGGAGTTACGGGAATGAGCAGTTCTTC. Using reference TRBV30 and TRBJ2-1 for the parts outside the CDR3, the full variable domain is SQTIHQWPATLVQPVGSPLSLECTVEGTSNPNLYWYRQAAGRGLQLLFYSVGIGQISSEVPQNLSASRPQDRQFILSSKKLLLSDSGFYLCAWSYGNEQFFGPGTRLTVL.

This clone has a handful of counts. The chain carries TRBV6-1 and TRBJ1-2; no clear D gene. CDR1 is MNHNS, CDR2 SASEGT, per germline. The CDR3 runs 13 residues. Trimming took 2 bases from V and 4 from J, leaving 8 bases between them. The CDR3 DNA reads TGTGCCAGCAGTGAACCGGAAACCTATGGCTACACCTTC. Its protein product is CASSEPETYGYTF.

The chain has TRBV4-3 and TRBJ2-1; tentative D call: TRBD2 (5 bases). The V gene's germline CDR1 is LGHNA and CDR2 YSLEER. Trimming stripped 4 bases from V and 5 bases from J, with 18 bases between. The CDR3 contains 16 residues. In DNA, the CDR3 is TGCGCCAGCAGCCGCAGCGAGGGTCTAGGAGACAATGAGCAGTTCTTC. It specifies CASSRSEGLGDNEQFF.

V is TRBV5-6 and J is TRBJ2-2; a possible D gene is TRBD2 (6 bases). Deletions cut 2 bases from V and 2 bases from J, with 10 bases between. Germline-derived CDR1 and CDR2 are SGHDT and YYEEEE. The CDR3 spans 15 residues. DNA of the CDR3: TGTGCCAGCAGCTTACGGGACTTCAACACCGGGGAGCTGTTTTTT. Translated: CASSLRDFNTGELFF.

V usage is TRBV29-1 and J usage is TRBJ2-7; D not resolved. This CDR3 contains 12 residues. Germline CDR1 reads SQVTM; CDR2 reads ANQGSEA. With 4 bases removed from V and 0 bases from J, the gap between germline ends came to 7 bases. CDR3 nucleotide sequence: TGCAGCGTTGTGGGCAACTCCTACGAGCAGTACTTC. The encoded protein is CSVVGNSYEQYF.

The chain links TRBV18 to TRBJ2-7; D is undetermined. V gave up 0 bases and J gave up 0 bases, with 12 bases separating them. In germline, CDR1 is KGHSH, CDR2 LQKENI. The CDR3 length is 16 residues. The CDR3 DNA is TGTGCCAGCTCACCACCTAAGTTCCGAAGCTCCTACGAGCAGTACTTC. This sequence encodes CASSPPKFRSSYEQYF.

J is TRBJ2-5 and V is TRBV2; 9 bases line up with TRBD2. The V gene's germline CDR1 is SNHLY and CDR2 FYNNEI. The CDR3 extends over 14 amino acids. The V gene end was trimmed by 8 bases and the J gene end by 1 base; junction bases not matched to a gene: 5. CDR3: CASRLAELQETQYF. CDR3 coding DNA: TGTGCCAGCCGACTAGCGGAGCTCCAAGAGACCCAGTACTTC.

The V gene is TRBV11-2, the J gene TRBJ1-2, with TRBD1 matching over 9 bases. CDR3 length: 13 residues. CDR1 SGHAT and CDR2 FQNNGV come from the germline V gene. The trim removed 5 bases at V and 5 bases at J, leaving 3 bases unmatched. CDR3 bases: TGTGCCAGCAGCCGTGGGACAGGGTATGGCTACACCTTC. Translated: CASSRGTGYGYTF.

This clone was seen a few times. The genes are TRBV28 and TRBJ2-2; D unresolved. Germline CDR1 reads MDHEN; CDR2 reads SYDVKM. V gave up 7 bases and J gave up 1 base, with 7 bases separating them. This CDR3 region has 13 residues. In nucleotides, the CDR3 is TGTGCCAGCAAGAGACAGAACACCGGGGAGCTGTTTTTT. Its protein is CASKRQNTGELFF.

The J gene is TRBJ2-1, the V gene TRBV30; TRBD2 agrees at 9 bases. CDR1 is GTSNPN, CDR2 SVGIG, per germline (reference sequence). The trim removed 5 bases at V and 8 bases at J, leaving 10 bases unmatched. The CDR3 runs 14 residues. The CDR3 sequence: CAWALAGRFDEQFF. The CDR3 bases are TGTGCCTGGGCGCTAGCGGGGAGGTTTGATGAGCAGTTCTTC. The variable domain in full, completed from reference TRBV30 and TRBJ2-1, reads SQTIHQWPATLVQPVGSPLSLECTVEGTSNPNLYWYRQAAGRGLQLLFYSVGIGQISSEVPQNLSASRPQDRQFILSSKKLLLSDSGFYLCAWALAGRFDEQFFGPGTRLTVL.

Here the CDR3 DNA reads TGTGCCAGCGCCTTGGGGCCGGCGGGAGTGGGATCAGATACGCAGTATTTT. Translating gives CASALGPAGVGSDTQYF. The rearrangement links TRBV25-1 to TRBJ2-3, with 7 bases matching TRBD2. The V segment lost 8 bases and the J segment 4 bases; nucleotides outside the gene matches: 18. This CDR3 is built from 17 residues. Germline assignment: CDR1 MGHDK and CDR2 SYGVNS.

V and J are TRBV28 and TRBJ2-7, with D perhaps matching TRBD1 or TRBD2 (6 bases each). CDR1 and CDR2 (germline): MDHEN, SYDVKM. The CDR3 spans 16 residues. Between the trimmed V and J ends, which lost 5 bases and 2 bases, there was a span of 19 bases. The CDR3 here is CASSSPWGAAPYEQYF. The CDR3 DNA sequence: TGTGCCAGCAGTAGCCCCTGGGGGGCGGCTCCCTACGAGCAGTACTTC.

The chain carries TRBV10-1 and TRBJ2-5; 11 bases map to TRBD2. V shed 3 bases, J shed 1 base, and the junction held 13 bases outside the gene matches. The CDR3 length is 19 residues. The germline CDR1 and CDR2 sequences are WNHNN and SYGVQD (reference sequence). The CDR3 loop reads CASSEKRTSGRWAQETQYF. DNA for the CDR3: TGCGCCAGCAGTGAAAAGAGGACTAGCGGGCGTTGGGCCCAAGAGACCCAGTACTTC.

The chain recombines TRBV2 with TRBJ1-2, with D unresolved. The germline CDR1 and CDR2 sequences are SNHLY and FYNNEI. V dropped 4 bases and J dropped 6 bases, with 15 bases sitting between them. The CDR3 contains 14 residues. The CDR3 loop reads CASSVRQVRDGYTF. The CDR3 DNA sequence: TGTGCCAGCAGTGTCCGGCAGGTCCGGGATGGCTACACCTTC.

This clone was detected only once. V and J are TRBV6-5 and TRBJ1-5; D is perhaps TRBD1 (5 bases). The CDR3 spans 15 residues. Trimming left V 7 bases short and J 3 bases short, with 16 bases between. In germline, CDR1 is MNHEY, CDR2 SVGAGI. The CDR3 DNA sequence: TGTGCCAGCATGGGTAGGCAGGGCTTCAATCAGCCCCAGCATTTT. It yields the protein CASMGRQGFNQPQHF.

This clone was counted between two and nine times. CDR3 region: CASSERFLGTYEQYF. The CDR3 coding sequence is TGTGCCAGCAGTGAACGGTTTCTAGGGACCTACGAGCAGTACTTC. This sequence joins TRBV2 and TRBJ2-7; no clear D gene. Germline CDR1 SNHLY, CDR2 FYNNEI. This CDR3 comprises 15 residues. Trimming cost V 2 bases and J 2 bases, with 13 bases left between them.

V is TRBV4-3 and J is TRBJ2-5; TRBD1 matches at 10 bases. Germline V CDR1 and CDR2: LGHNA, YSLEER. The trim removed 0 bases at V and 1 base at J, leaving 2 bases unmatched. The CDR3 extends over 16 amino acids. The CDR3 DNA follows: TGCGCCAGCAGCCAAGAGGGGACAGGGGTCCAAGAGACCCAGTACTTC. It encodes CASSQEGTGVQETQYF.

This chain links TRBV28 with TRBJ2-1; a possible D gene is TRBD2 (5 bases). The CDR3 has 13 residues. Germline V gene sequence: CDR1 MDHEN, CDR2 SYDVKM. V was clipped by 5 bases and J by 6 bases, with 11 bases between them. CDR3 sequence (DNA): TGTGCCAGCAGTCTCGGACTTACCAATGAGCAGTTCTTC. It translates to CASSLGLTNEQFF. The entire variable domain, with the rest obtained from reference TRBV28 and TRBJ2-1, is as follows: DVKVTQSSRYLVKRTGEKVFLECVQDMDHENMFWYRQDPGLGLRLIYFSYDVKMKEKGDIPEGYSVSREKKERFSLILESASTNQTSMYLCASSLGLTNEQFFGPGTRLTVL.

The chain couples TRBV11-1 to TRBJ1-1; possibly TRBD1 for D (5 bases). The CDR3 totals 12 residues. The ends were cut back, 2 bases at V and 11 bases at J, with 12 bases in the middle. CDR1 is SGHAT, CDR2 FQDESV, per germline (reference sequence). In nucleotides, the CDR3 is TGTGCCAGCAGCTTACTCGGCAGGGATGCTTTCTTT. Protein product: CASSLLGRDAFF. Supplemented by reference TRBV11-1 and TRBJ1-1, the full variable domain reads EAEVAQSPRYKITEKSQAVAFWCDPISGHATLYWYRQILGQGPELLVQFQDESVVDDSQLPKDRFSAERLKGVDSTLKIQPAELGDSAMYLCASSLLGRDAFFGQGTRLTVV.